The clone carrying this T cell receptor (beta chain) was counted ten times or more. The CDR3 regions of TCR beta were amplified from RNA transcripts. With the HTBI primer set, the TCR CDR3 went through a first round of RT-PCR. Using its own MiXCR run on the multiplex PCR reads, TCRdb lists one record per CDR3 protein. The repertoire holds under 400,000 distinct CDR3 sequences, with under 25% as singletons. This sample was included in a study of T cells in Graves' hyperthyroidism and ophthalmopathy. J lost 4 bases, V lost 4 bases, and 8 bases had no gene match. CDR1 and CDR2 (germline): KGHDR, SFDVKD. This CDR3 has 15 residues.

The gene calls are TRBV24-1 and TRBJ2-5, with 7 bases fitting TRBD1. Material for sequencing was blood. The clonotype comes from a woman aged 45-60 years with Graves' hyperthyroidism. The DNA for the CDR3 is TGTGCCACCAGTGACCCGACAGGGCCGGGAGAGACCCAGTACTTC. Protein product: CATSDPTGPGETQYF.